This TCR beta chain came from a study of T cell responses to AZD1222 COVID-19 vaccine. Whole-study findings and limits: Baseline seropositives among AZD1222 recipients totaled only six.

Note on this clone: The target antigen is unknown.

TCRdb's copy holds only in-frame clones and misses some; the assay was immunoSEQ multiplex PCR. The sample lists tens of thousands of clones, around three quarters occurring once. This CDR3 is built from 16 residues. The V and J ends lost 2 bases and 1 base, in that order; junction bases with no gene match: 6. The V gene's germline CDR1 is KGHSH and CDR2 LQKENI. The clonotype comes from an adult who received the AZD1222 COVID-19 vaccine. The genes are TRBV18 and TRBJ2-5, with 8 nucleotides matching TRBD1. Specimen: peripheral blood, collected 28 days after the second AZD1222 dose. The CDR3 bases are TGTGCCAGCTCACCAGGTTTTACAGGGGGCCAAGAGACCCAGTACTTC. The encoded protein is CASSPGFTGGQETQYF.